The 12 T cell receptor beta chains presented below share a single source sample, sequenced in a study of Ad26.COV2.S vaccination and SARS-CoV-2 variants. Method: immunoSEQ multiplex PCR; TCRdb's copy keeps in-frame clones and lacks some. This sample has about 400,000 clones; about 80% occur once, and the top ten carry more than 7%. Regarding treatment: roughly 19 received Ad26.COV2.S at low or high dose, single or two shots; 5 received placebo; per-sample allocation not given. Day 63 following the first vaccine or placebo injection was when the samples were taken. The sample here was peripheral blood, taken in a trial of Ad26.COV2.S vaccine versus placebo. These receptors were taken from a person aged 18-65 years who received the Ad26.COV2.S COVID-19 vaccine or a placebo.

The chain combines TRBV19 with TRBJ2-1; 9 nucleotides align to TRBD2. V dropped 5 bases and J dropped 2; count of bases not matched to a gene: 4. The CDR3 length is 15 residues. The germline gives CDR1 LNHDA, CDR2 SQIVND (reference sequence). The CDR3 sequence: CASSPSGVTYNEQFF. The CDR3 DNA reads as TGTGCCAGTAGTCCTAGCGGGGTGACCTACAATGAGCAGTTCTTC.

The rearrangement uses TRBV24-1 and TRBJ2-1, with D uncertain. Germline CDR1 and CDR2: KGHDR and SFDVKD. The CDR3 is 12 amino acids. Trimming removed 6 bases at V and 8 bases at J, with 10 bases between. The CDR3: CATSHGPDEQFF. The CDR3 DNA sequence: TGTGCCACCAGTCATGGTCCGGATGAGCAGTTCTTC.

This clone was counted once. The chain is built from TRBV9 and TRBJ1-1; no clear D. This CDR3 has 19 residues. Germline V gene sequence: CDR1 SGDLS, CDR2 YYNGEE. Trimming took 4 bases from V and 7 from J, leaving 32 bases between them. The CDR3 DNA follows: TGTGCCAGCAGCCCCCAAGCCTCCCGATACTGGGCTCCCGGACTTGAAGCTTTCTTT. It yields the protein CASSPQASRYWAPGLEAFF.

This clone was counted a few times. The chain links TRBV4-1 to TRBJ1-6, with D maybe TRBD1 (5 bases). The germline V gene encodes CDR1 MGHRA and CDR2 YSYEKL. The CDR3 loop spans 17 amino acids. Trimming removed 4 bases at V and 0 bases at J, with 13 bases between. The CDR3 is CASSPTAYSSYNSPLHF. The CDR3 region has the DNA TGCGCCAGCAGCCCGACAGCTTATAGCTCCTATAATTCACCCCTCCACTTT.

This clone was recorded a few times. The chain is built from TRBV4-3 and TRBJ1-3, with D perhaps TRBD1 (6 bases). The germline V gene encodes CDR1 LGHNA and CDR2 YSLEER. V was shortened by 3 bases and J by 2 bases, with 8 bases between the two germline ends. The CDR3 is 14 residues long. CDR3 sequence (DNA): TGCGCCAGCAGCCAGGGGGCTACTGGAAACACCATATATTTT. This translates into CASSQGATGNTIYF.

Here the CDR3 DNA reads TGTGCCAGCTCACCATCGCAGGAACAGTTCTTC. Amino acids: CASSPSQEQFF. This chain connects TRBV18 to TRBJ2-1; no clear D. Germline values: CDR1 KGHSH, CDR2 LQKENI. CDR3 length: 11 amino acids. V lost 2 bases to trimming and J lost 13 bases, with 9 bases between them. Looking up the rest from reference TRBV18 and TRBJ2-1 gives the full variable domain: NAGVMQNPRHLVRRRGQEARLRCSPMKGHSHVYWYRQLPEEGLKFMVYLQKENIIDESGMPKERFSAEFPKEGPSILRIQQVVRGDSAAYFCASSPSQEQFFGPGTRLTVL.

J is TRBJ2-1 and V is TRBV10-2; 12 nucleotides line up with TRBD2. The CDR3 extends over 14 amino acids. After removal of 6 bases from V and 3 bases from J, the junction contained 0 bases not matched to a gene. Germline V gives CDR1 WSHSY, CDR2 SAAADI. CDR3 bases: TGCGCCAGCAGGGGACTAGCGGGCTACAATGAGCAGTTCTTC. This gives the protein CASRGLAGYNEQFF.

This clone was found once. This chain links TRBV11-3 with TRBJ1-1; a possible D gene is TRBD1 (5 bases). Trimming stripped 3 bases from V and 8 bases from J, with 7 bases between. The germline V gene has CDR1 SGHNT and CDR2 YENEEA. This CDR3 has 11 amino acids. The CDR3 reads CASSLGGEAFF. The CDR3 bases are TGTGCCAGCAGCTTGGGGGGAGAAGCTTTCTTT.

The chain has TRBV12-2 and TRBJ1-6. TRBV12-2 is flagged as a pseudogene. The CDR3 runs to 16 residues. For the CDR3, the DNA is TGTGCAAGTCGCTTAATTAGGAGGGGGGGAAGGTCACCCCTCCACTTT. This gives the protein CASRLIRRGGRSPLHF.

V usage is TRBV25-1 and J usage is TRBJ1-3; the D is unclear. The germline V gene encodes CDR1 MGHDK and CDR2 SYGVNS. V lost 1 base to trimming and J lost 4 bases, with 11 bases between them. The length of the CDR3 is 15 residues. The CDR3: CASSEWSSEGNTIYF. Here the CDR3 DNA reads TGTGCCAGCAGTGAATGGTCCAGTGAGGGAAACACCATATATTTT.

This chain uses TRBV6-5 with TRBJ1-3; D uncertain. CDR1 is MNHEY, CDR2 SVGAGI, per germline. Trimming took 5 bases from V and 4 from J, leaving 6 bases between them. This CDR3 comprises 12 residues. The CDR3 DNA reads as TGTGCCAGCAGTCCAGCGGGAAACACCATATATTTT. Protein product: CASSPAGNTIYF.

This chain links TRBV29-1 with TRBJ1-1, with D possibly being TRBD1 (6 bases). The CDR3 has 11 residues. Trimming stripped 3 bases from V and 10 bases from J, with 12 bases between. The germline V gene has CDR1 SQVTM and CDR2 ANQGSEA. DNA for the CDR3: TGCAGCGTTGAGGGGTTGGGGGCAGCTTTCTTT. It codes for CSVEGLGAAFF.